These 25 T cell receptor beta chains share one sample of origin, sequenced in a study of blood T cell repertoires in COVID-19. Sequencing used immunoSEQ multiplex PCR; TCRdb keeps in-frame clones, though not all of them. The sample includes 70,000 to 90,000 clones, more than 85% seen only once; the top ten take under 1.5%. Sequenced material: PBMCs or T cells enriched from blood (not recorded which). All receptors come from a woman aged 45 to 65 with acute COVID-19.

This clone was found once. The genes are TRBV5-8 and TRBJ1-5; 8 bases line up with TRBD1. V shed 5 bases and J 14 bases; nucleotides not matched to a gene: 15. The CDR3 extends over 14 amino acids. The germline CDR1 and CDR2 sequences are SGHTS and YDEGEE. The CDR3 is CASRSGTGDFLKHF. In DNA form, the CDR3 reads TGTGCCAGCAGATCCGGGACAGGCGACTTCCTAAAGCATTTT.

The CDR3 DNA follows: TGCGCCAGCAGTGCTGGCATCGGGAGAGGCTACACCTTC. This gives the protein CASSAGIGRGYTF. The chain is built from TRBV10-1 and TRBJ1-2; D gene ambiguous. CDR1 WNHNN and CDR2 SYGVQD come from the germline V gene (reference sequence). Trimming cost V 4 bases and J 8 bases, with 14 bases left between them. The CDR3 has 13 amino acids.

The rearrangement links TRBV7-2 to TRBJ1-6, with D maybe TRBD1 (6 bases). The V and J ends lost 5 bases and 5 bases respectively, with 10 bases between them. The CDR3 totals 14 residues. Germline V gives CDR1 SGHTA, CDR2 FQGNSA. CDR3 nucleotide sequence: TGTGCCAGCAGCAAAGGACAGAATAATTCACCCCTCCACTTT. This encodes CASSKGQNNSPLHF.

Here the CDR3 reads CASSQGTGGLSGYTF. Written as DNA, the CDR3 is TGCGCCAGCAGCCAAGGGACAGGGGGATTGAGTGGCTACACCTTC. The genes are TRBV4-3 and TRBJ1-2, with 10 bases fitting TRBD1. There are 15 residues in the CDR3. CDR1 LGHNA and CDR2 YSLEER come from the germline V gene. The J segment lost 7 bases and the V segment lost 1 base, leaving 6 bases of the junction unmatched.

This clone was recorded only once. In DNA form, the CDR3 reads TGTGCCTGGAGTGTGGAGGTGGGACAGAGGGATGGAAACACCATATATTTT. Translating it yields CAWSVEVGQRDGNTIYF. V gene TRBV30 combines with J gene TRBJ1-3; 7 bases agree with TRBD1. Trimming removed 0 bases from V and 3 bases from J; junction bases left unmatched: 11. Germline V gene lookup returns CDR1 GTSNPN and CDR2 SVGIG (reference sequence). CDR3 size: 17 residues.

This clone occurred a few times. The J gene is TRBJ1-5, the V gene TRBV2; D might be TRBD1 (5 bases). Trimming removed 1 base at V and 1 base at J, with 11 bases between. Germline V CDR1 and CDR2: SNHLY, FYNNEI. The CDR3 has 16 residues. CDR3 amino acids: CASSEGQGPSNQPQHF. The CDR3 DNA is TGTGCCAGCAGTGAAGGGCAGGGCCCAAGCAATCAGCCCCAGCATTTT. The entire variable domain, with the rest obtained from reference TRBV2 and TRBJ1-5, is as follows: EPEVTQTPSHQVTQMGQEVILRCVPISNHLYFYWYRQILGQKVEFLVSFYNNEISEKSEIFDDQFSVERPDGSNFTLKIRSTKLEDSAMYFCASSEGQGPSNQPQHFGDGTRLSIL.

J is TRBJ1-2 and V is TRBV29-1, with 9 nucleotides matching TRBD1. Germline CDR1 and CDR2: SQVTM and ANQGSEA. With 6 bases clipped from V and 1 base from J, the junction kept 3 bases outside the gene matches. CDR3 length: 13 residues. CDR3 sequence (DNA): TGCAGCGTCTTGGGACAGGGTAACTATGGCTACACCTTC. The encoded protein is CSVLGQGNYGYTF.

The CDR3, as DNA: TGTGCCAGCAGCTTGCAGAGCGGGAGGGCCTCGAACACCGGGGAGCTGTTTTTT. This translates into CASSLQSGRASNTGELFF. The rearrangement uses TRBV5-5 and TRBJ2-2; TRBD2 agrees at 10 bases. This CDR3 contains 18 residues. Trimming at V came to 1 base and at J to 0 bases, leaving 6 bases not matched to a gene. Germline-derived CDR1 and CDR2 are SGHKS and YYEKEE (reference sequence).

The chain joins TRBV6-2 or TRBV6-3 to TRBJ1-2; tentative D call: TRBD1 (5 bases). Germline V gene lookup returns CDR1 MNHEY and CDR2 SVGEGT. The germline V and J ends were trimmed by 2 bases and 8 bases, with 9 bases remaining between them. The CDR3 sequence is 12 residues long. The CDR3 spells CASSYAGVGYTF. DNA of the CDR3: TGTGCCAGCAGTTACGCGGGGGTAGGCTACACCTTC.

J is TRBJ2-1 and V is TRBV7-2; 11 bases are shared with TRBD2. The CDR3 runs to 16 residues. The J segment lost 5 bases and the V segment lost 5 bases, leaving 8 bases of the junction unmatched. The V gene's germline CDR1 is SGHTA and CDR2 FQGNSA. CDR3 DNA sequence: TGTGCCAGCAGCCTCACCGGGACTAGCGGAAACAATGAGCAGTTCTTC. It is translated as CASSLTGTSGNNEQFF.

This chain connects TRBV6-5 to TRBJ1-1; 8 positions match TRBD1. The CDR3 is 14 amino acids. CDR1 and CDR2 from the germline V gene are MNHEY and SVGAGI. V shed 8 bases, J shed 1 base, and the junction held 6 bases outside the gene matches. The CDR3 loop is CASGTGQGNTEAFF. For the CDR3, the DNA is TGTGCCAGCGGGACTGGACAGGGGAACACTGAAGCTTTCTTT.

This clone was detected only once. The chain carries TRBV7-9 and TRBJ1-5, with 7 nucleotides matching TRBD1. The V and J ends lost 5 bases and 7 bases, in that order; junction bases with no gene match: 8. Germline CDR1 reads SEHNR; CDR2 reads FQNEAQ (reference sequence). The CDR3 length is 14 residues. The CDR3 nucleotides read TGTGCCAGCAGCACCTCAGGGGGAGAACAGCCCCAGCATTTT. Its protein is CASSTSGGEQPQHF.

The rearrangement uses TRBV12-3 or TRBV12-4 and TRBJ2-1; D gene unclear. Trimming cost V 3 bases and J 4 bases, with 4 bases left between them. The CDR3 covers 12 residues. Written as DNA, the CDR3 is TGTGCCAGCAGTTTCGGGTACAATGAGCAGTTCTTC. This encodes CASSFGYNEQFF.

The CDR3 coding sequence is TGTGCCACCAGCAGAGATTCGGGTTCGAACACCGGGGAGCTGTTTTTT. Translating it yields CATSRDSGSNTGELFF. The chain carries TRBV15 and TRBJ2-2, with D uncertain. The germline gives CDR1 LNHNV, CDR2 YYDKDF (reference sequence). Deletions cut 0 bases from V and 0 bases from J, with 8 bases between. The CDR3 covers 16 residues.

This chain joins TRBV7-9 and TRBJ2-1; D may be TRBD2 (5 bases). V was trimmed by 5 bases and J by 5 bases, leaving 7 bases between them. The V gene's germline CDR1 is SEHNR and CDR2 FQNEAQ (reference sequence). This CDR3 has 12 residues. The DNA of the CDR3 is TGTGCCAGCAGCCGGACTCACAATGAGCAGTTCTTC. It encodes CASSRTHNEQFF.

The rearrangement links TRBV10-3 to TRBJ2-3; 10 bases match TRBD2. The CDR3 covers 18 residues. V lost 5 bases and J lost 0; bases outside the gene matches: 11. The V gene's germline CDR1 is ENHRY and CDR2 SYGVKD. CDR3 sequence: CAISNREEREGSTDTQYF. The CDR3 bases are TGTGCCATCAGTAACCGGGAGGAGCGGGAGGGTAGCACAGATACGCAGTATTTT.

This rearrangement joins TRBV11-3 to TRBJ1-6; D not resolved. CDR3 length: 12 amino acids. V was shortened by 3 bases and J by 16 bases, with 13 bases between the two germline ends. Germline V gene sequence: CDR1 SGHNT, CDR2 YENEEA. CDR3 sequence: CASSFSVLELHF. For the CDR3, the DNA is TGTGCCAGCAGCTTTTCGGTTTTAGAGCTCCACTTT.

The rearrangement links TRBV5-1 to TRBJ2-1; 8 bases are shared with TRBD2. The J segment lost 10 bases and the V segment lost 4 bases, leaving 16 bases of the junction unmatched. Germline V lookup: CDR1 SGHRS, CDR2 YFSETQ. This CDR3 is built from 16 residues. The CDR3 is CASSPLLLAASVEQFF. As DNA, the CDR3 is TGCGCCAGCAGCCCGCTCCTACTAGCGGCGTCCGTAGAGCAGTTCTTC.

J is TRBJ2-5 and V is TRBV3-1 (or the pseudogene TRBV3-2); D unresolved. V was clipped by 0 bases and J by 14 bases, with 16 bases between them. The CDR3 contains 13 residues. Germline lookup yields CDR1 LGHDT and CDR2 YNNKEL (reference sequence). This CDR3 reads CASSQDRSTPVYF. CDR3 nucleotide sequence: TGTGCCAGCAGCCAAGATCGAAGCACCCCCGTCTACTTC.

The V call is TRBV7-3, the J call TRBJ2-1; D is possibly TRBD2 (5 bases). The germline V and J ends were trimmed by 0 bases and 14 bases, with 14 bases remaining between them. This CDR3 is built from 13 residues. CDR1 and CDR2 from the germline V gene are SGHTA and FQGTGA. CDR3 amino acids: CASSLTLSRDKFF. The CDR3 nucleotides read TGTGCCAGCAGCTTAACCCTGTCCCGGGATAAGTTCTTC.

The V call is TRBV3-1 (or the pseudogene TRBV3-2), the J call TRBJ2-7; the D is unclear. V was clipped by 1 base and J by 5 bases, with 21 bases between them. The CDR3 sequence is 17 residues long. Germline lookup yields CDR1 LGHDT and CDR2 YNNKEL (reference sequence). CDR3: CASSQGTGALSSDEQYF. DNA of the CDR3: TGTGCCAGCAGCCAAGGCACGGGTGCCCTTTCGTCCGACGAGCAGTACTTC.

This chain links TRBV6-2 or TRBV6-3 with TRBJ2-1; 13 bases map to TRBD2. J was trimmed by 9 bases and V by 6 bases; bases with no gene match: 11. CDR3 length: 16 amino acids. CDR1 is MNHEY, CDR2 SVGEGT, per germline. CDR3 bases: TGTGCCAGCAGCTTACTAGCGGGAGGGCAAGCGGGTGAGCAGTTCTTC. It codes for CASSLLAGGQAGEQFF.

The rearrangement links TRBV5-4 to TRBJ2-1; 8 nucleotides match TRBD2. With 2 bases clipped from V and 3 bases from J, the junction kept 10 bases outside the gene matches. The CDR3 runs 17 residues. From germline, CDR1 is SGHNT and CDR2 YYREEE (reference sequence). The CDR3 is CASSFPLAGGYYNEQFF. The CDR3 DNA is TGTGCCAGCAGCTTCCCACTCGCGGGAGGTTACTACAATGAGCAGTTCTTC.

The chain couples TRBV4-3 to TRBJ1-4; D may be TRBD1 (6 bases). Trimming left V 2 bases short and J 7 bases short, with 17 bases between. Germline V gene data show CDR1 as LGHNA and CDR2 as YSLEER. This CDR3 is 16 amino acids long. CDR3 sequence: CASSQHPTGSSEKLFF. CDR3 coding DNA: TGCGCCAGCAGCCAACACCCTACAGGGTCTAGTGAAAAACTGTTTTTT.

The chain links TRBV19 to TRBJ1-5; D unresolved. Deletions cut 7 bases from V and 9 bases from J, with 13 bases between. The germline CDR1 and CDR2 sequences are LNHDA and SQIVND (reference sequence). This CDR3 has 12 residues. The CDR3 region has the DNA TGTGCCAGTACGAGTGCCGCGGGGCCCCAGCATTTT. This sequence encodes CASTSAAGPQHF.